The entry that follows covers one TCR beta chain sequence. The table came from immunoSEQ multiplex PCR; TCRdb's copy has only in-frame clones and leaves some out. The data contain a few hundred thousand clones, approximately 90% of them singletons. These data belong to a study of blood T cell repertoires in COVID-19. Study summary: Samples came from the United States, Italy and Spain, spanning acute and convalescent COVID-19. From T cells, B-cell-depleted T cells, or PBMCs came the material, which was cDNA or gDNA.

Germline V CDR1 and CDR2: SGDLS, YYNGEE. The trim removed 4 bases at V and 6 bases at J, leaving 20 bases unmatched. This CDR3 spans 20 amino acids. Sequenced sample: peripheral blood. The TCR originated in a woman in her forties or fifties who had recovered from COVID-19. The rearrangement uses TRBV9 and TRBJ2-1, with 12 nucleotides matching TRBD2. In nucleotides, the CDR3 is TGTGCCAGCAGCCCCCGTTGGAGACTAGCGGGAGAAGTTCCTGCCAATGAGCAGTTCTTC. Protein sequence: CASSPRWRLAGEVPANEQFF.